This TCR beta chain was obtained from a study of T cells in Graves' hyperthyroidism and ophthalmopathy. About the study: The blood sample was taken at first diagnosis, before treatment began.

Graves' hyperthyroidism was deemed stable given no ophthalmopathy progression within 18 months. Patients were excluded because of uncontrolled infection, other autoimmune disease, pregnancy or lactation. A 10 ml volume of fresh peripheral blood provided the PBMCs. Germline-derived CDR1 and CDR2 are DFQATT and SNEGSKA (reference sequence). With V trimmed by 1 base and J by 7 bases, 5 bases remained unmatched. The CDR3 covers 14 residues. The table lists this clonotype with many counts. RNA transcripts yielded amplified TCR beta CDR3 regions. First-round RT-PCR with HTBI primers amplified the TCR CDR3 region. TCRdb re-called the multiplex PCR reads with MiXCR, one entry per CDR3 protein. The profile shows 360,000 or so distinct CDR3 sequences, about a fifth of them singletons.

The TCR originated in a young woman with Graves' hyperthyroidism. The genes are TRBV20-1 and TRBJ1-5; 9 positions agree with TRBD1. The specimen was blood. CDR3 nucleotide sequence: TGCAGTGCTAGAGGGGGACAGGGACGACAGCCCCAGCATTTT. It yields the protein CSARGGQGRQPQHF.